This TCR beta chain was profiled in a study of T cells in Graves' hyperthyroidism and ophthalmopathy. Looking at the study overall: At the time of initial diagnosis and before any treatment, peripheral blood was collected.

Clinical symptoms, serum thyroxine and TRAb, thyroid ultrasound and orbital computed tomography together formed the diagnostic basis. Trimming shortened V by 1 base and J by 3 bases, and 7 bases separated the two germline ends. Per germline, CDR1 LGHDT and CDR2 YNNKEL (reference sequence). The CDR3 is 14 residues long. The source material, RNA transcripts, was used to amplify TCR beta CDR3 regions. Using the HTBI primer set, a first-round RT-PCR was run on the TCR CDR3. TCRdb re-called the multiplex PCR reads with MiXCR, one entry per CDR3 protein. There are some 140,000 distinct CDR3 sequences in the sample; less than 25% occur only once, and around two thirds lies in the top ten.

The sample was blood. The receptor's source is a woman in her fifties or sixties with Graves' hyperthyroidism that later progressed to Graves' ophthalmopathy. The chain has TRBV3-1 and TRBJ1-5; D remains ambiguous. CDR3 residues: CASSQGGTNQPQHF. In nucleotides, the CDR3 is TGTGCCAGCAGCCAAGGGGGTACCAATCAGCCCCAGCATTTT.